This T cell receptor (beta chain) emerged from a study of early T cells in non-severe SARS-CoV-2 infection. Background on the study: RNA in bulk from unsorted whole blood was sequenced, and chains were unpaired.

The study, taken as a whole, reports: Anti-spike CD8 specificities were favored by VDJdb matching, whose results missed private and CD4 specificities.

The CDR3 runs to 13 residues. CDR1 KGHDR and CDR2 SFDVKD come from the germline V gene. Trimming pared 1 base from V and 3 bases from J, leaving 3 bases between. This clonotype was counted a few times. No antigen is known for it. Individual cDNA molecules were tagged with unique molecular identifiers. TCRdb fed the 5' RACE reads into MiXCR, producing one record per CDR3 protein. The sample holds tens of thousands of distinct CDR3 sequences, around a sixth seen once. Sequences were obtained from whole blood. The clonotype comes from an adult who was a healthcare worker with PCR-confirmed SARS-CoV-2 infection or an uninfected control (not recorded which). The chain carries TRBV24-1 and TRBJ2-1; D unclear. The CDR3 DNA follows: TGTGCCACCAGTGATTTTAACTACAATGAGCAGTTCTTC. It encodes CATSDFNYNEQFF.